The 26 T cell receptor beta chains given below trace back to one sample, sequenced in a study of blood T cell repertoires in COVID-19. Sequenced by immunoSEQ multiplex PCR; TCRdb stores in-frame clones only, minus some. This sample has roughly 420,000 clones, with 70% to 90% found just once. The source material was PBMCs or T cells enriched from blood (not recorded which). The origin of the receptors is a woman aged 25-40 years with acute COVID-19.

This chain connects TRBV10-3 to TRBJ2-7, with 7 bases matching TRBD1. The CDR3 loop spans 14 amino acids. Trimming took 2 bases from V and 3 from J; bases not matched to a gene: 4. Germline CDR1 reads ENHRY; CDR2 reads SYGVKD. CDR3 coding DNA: TGTGCCATCAGTGAGATTCCAGGGGGCTACGAGCAGTACTTC. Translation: CAISEIPGGYEQYF.

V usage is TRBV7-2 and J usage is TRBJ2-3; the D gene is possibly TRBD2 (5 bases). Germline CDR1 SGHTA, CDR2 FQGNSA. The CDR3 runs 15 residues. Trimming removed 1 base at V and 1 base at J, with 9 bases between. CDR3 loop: CASSLVSGRTDTQYF. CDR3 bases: TGTGCCAGCAGCTTAGTAAGCGGCCGCACAGATACGCAGTATTTT.

CDR3 residues: CASSLIPGTEAFF. CDR3 DNA sequence: TGTGCCAGCAGCTTGATTCCGGGGACTGAAGCTTTCTTT. The V gene is TRBV7-8, the J gene TRBJ1-1; D is undetermined. V lost 3 bases to trimming and J lost 5 bases, with 10 bases between them. The CDR3 consists of 13 residues. CDR1 and CDR2 (germline): SGHVS, FQNEAQ.

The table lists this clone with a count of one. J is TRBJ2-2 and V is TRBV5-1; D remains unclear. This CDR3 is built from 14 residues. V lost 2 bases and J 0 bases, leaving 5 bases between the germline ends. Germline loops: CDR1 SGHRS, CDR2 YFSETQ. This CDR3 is CASSFSPNTGELFF. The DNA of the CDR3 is TGCGCCAGCAGCTTTTCTCCGAACACCGGGGAGCTGTTTTTT.

The CDR3 region has the DNA TGTGCCAGCAGTCTTTTAGCGGGGGACTACAATGAGCAGTTCTTC. Its translation is CASSLLAGDYNEQFF. The V gene is TRBV6-2 or TRBV6-3, the J gene TRBJ2-1; 9 nucleotides match TRBD2. The V segment lost 5 bases and the J segment 3 bases; nucleotides outside the gene matches: 5. Germline-derived CDR1 and CDR2 are MNHEY and SVGEGT. CDR3 length: 15 amino acids.

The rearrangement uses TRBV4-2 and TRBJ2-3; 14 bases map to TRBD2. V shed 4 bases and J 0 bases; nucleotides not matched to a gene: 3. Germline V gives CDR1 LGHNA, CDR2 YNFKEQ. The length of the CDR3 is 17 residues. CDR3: CASSPGTSGGSTDTQYF. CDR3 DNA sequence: TGTGCCAGCAGCCCTGGGACTAGCGGGGGAAGCACAGATACGCAGTATTTT.

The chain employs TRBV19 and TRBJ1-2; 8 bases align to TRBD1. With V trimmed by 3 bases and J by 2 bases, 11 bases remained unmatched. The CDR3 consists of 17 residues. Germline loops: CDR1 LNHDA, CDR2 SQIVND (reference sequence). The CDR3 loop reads CASSMASNRGSNYGYTF. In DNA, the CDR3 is TGTGCCAGTAGTATGGCTTCTAACAGGGGGTCGAACTATGGCTACACCTTC.

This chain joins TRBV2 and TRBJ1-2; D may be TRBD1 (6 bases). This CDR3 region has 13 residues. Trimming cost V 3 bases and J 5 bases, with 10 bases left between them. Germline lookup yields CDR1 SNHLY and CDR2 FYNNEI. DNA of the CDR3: TGTGCCAGCAGTGAGGGGAGGGGGTATGGCTACACCTTC. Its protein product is CASSEGRGYGYTF.

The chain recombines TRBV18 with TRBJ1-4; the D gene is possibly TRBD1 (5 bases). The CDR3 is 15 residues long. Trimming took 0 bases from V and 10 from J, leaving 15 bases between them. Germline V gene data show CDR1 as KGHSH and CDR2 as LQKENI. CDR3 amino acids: CASSPPSDPGGKLFF. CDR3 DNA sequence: TGTGCCAGCTCACCACCTTCCGACCCCGGGGGAAAACTGTTTTTT.

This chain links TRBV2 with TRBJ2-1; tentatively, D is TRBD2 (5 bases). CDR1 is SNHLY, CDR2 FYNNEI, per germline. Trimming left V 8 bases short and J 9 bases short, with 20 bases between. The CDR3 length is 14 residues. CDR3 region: CASSTNSPGIEQFF. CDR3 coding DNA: TGTGCCAGCTCCACCAATTCTCCGGGGATTGAGCAGTTCTTC.

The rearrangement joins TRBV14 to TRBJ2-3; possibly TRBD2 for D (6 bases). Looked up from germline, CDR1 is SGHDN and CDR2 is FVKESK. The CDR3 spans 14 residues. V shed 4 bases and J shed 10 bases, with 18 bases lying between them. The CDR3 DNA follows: TGTGCCAGCAGCCCCGCCTCGACTAGTAGATCGCAGTATTTT. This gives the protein CASSPASTSRSQYF.

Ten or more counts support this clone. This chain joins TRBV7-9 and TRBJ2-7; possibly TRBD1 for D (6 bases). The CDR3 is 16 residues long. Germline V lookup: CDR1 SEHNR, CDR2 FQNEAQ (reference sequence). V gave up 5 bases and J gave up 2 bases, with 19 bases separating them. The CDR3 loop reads CASSDLQGEGAYEQYF. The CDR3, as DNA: TGTGCCAGCAGCGACTTACAGGGAGAGGGGGCCTACGAGCAGTACTTC.

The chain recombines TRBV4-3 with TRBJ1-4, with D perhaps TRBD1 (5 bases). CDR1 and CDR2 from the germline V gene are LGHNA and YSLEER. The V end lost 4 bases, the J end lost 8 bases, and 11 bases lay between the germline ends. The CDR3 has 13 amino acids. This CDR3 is CASSRGRGEKLFF. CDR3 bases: TGCGCCAGCAGCCGCGGACGGGGGGAAAAACTGTTTTTT.

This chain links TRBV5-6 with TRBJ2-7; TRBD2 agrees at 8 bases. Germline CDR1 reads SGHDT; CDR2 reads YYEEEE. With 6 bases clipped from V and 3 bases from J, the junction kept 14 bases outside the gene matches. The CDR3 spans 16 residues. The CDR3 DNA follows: TGTGCCAGCACCGGGGGGGCTAGCGGATCAGTCTACGAGCAGTACTTC. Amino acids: CASTGGASGSVYEQYF.

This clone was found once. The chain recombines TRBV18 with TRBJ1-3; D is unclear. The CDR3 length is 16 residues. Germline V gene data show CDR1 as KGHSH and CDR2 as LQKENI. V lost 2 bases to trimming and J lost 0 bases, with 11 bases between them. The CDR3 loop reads CASSPLVVSSGNTIYF. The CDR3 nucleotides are TGTGCCAGCTCACCATTGGTGGTGAGCTCTGGAAACACCATATATTTT.

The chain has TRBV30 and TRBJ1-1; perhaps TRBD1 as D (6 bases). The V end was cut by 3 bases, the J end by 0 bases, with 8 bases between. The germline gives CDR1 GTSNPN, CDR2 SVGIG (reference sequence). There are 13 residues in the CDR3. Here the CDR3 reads CAWRRTVNTEAFF. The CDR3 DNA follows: TGTGCCTGGAGACGGACAGTGAACACTGAAGCTTTCTTT.

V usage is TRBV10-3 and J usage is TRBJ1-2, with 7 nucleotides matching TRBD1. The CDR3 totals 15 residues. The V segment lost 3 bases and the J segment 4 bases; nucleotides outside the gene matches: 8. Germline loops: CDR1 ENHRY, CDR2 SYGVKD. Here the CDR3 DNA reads TGTGCCATCAGTGACGGGGACAGTGACCTCTATGGCTACACCTTC. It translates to CAISDGDSDLYGYTF.

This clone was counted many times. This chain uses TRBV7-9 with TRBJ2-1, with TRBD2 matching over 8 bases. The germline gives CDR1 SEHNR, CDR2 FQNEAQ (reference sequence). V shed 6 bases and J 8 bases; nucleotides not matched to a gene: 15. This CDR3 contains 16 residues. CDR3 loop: CASSPPGGGLGDEQFF. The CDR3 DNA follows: TGTGCCAGCAGTCCTCCCGGCGGGGGGCTTGGAGATGAGCAGTTCTTC.

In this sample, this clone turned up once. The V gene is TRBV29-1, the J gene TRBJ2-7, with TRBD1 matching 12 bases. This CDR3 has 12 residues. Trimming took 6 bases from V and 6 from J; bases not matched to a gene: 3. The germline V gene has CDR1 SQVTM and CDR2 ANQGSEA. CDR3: CSVGQGAGEQYF. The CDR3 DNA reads TGCAGCGTGGGACAGGGGGCGGGCGAGCAGTACTTC.

CDR3 loop: CASSPNPGKGYTF. CDR3 sequence (DNA): TGTGCCAGCAGCCCAAACCCGGGTAAGGGCTACACCTTC. The J gene is TRBJ1-2, the V gene TRBV3-1 (or the pseudogene TRBV3-2); D gene ambiguous. CDR3 length: 13 residues. Trimming removed 4 bases from V and 8 bases from J, with 14 bases in between. Germline V gives CDR1 LGHDT, CDR2 YNNKEL (reference sequence).

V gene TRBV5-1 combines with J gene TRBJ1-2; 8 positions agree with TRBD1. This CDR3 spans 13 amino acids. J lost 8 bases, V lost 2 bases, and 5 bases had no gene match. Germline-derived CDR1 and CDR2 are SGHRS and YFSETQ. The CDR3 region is CASSFGQGEGYTF. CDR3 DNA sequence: TGCGCCAGCAGCTTTGGACAGGGTGAGGGCTACACCTTC. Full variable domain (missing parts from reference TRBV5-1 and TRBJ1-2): KAGVTQTPRYLIKTRGQQVTLSCSPISGHRSVSWYQQTPGQGLQFLFEYFSETQRNKGNFPGRFSGRQFSNSRSEMNVSTLELGDSALYLCASSFGQGEGYTFGSGTRLTVV.

CDR3: CASSLGGGRQPQHF. The CDR3 DNA reads TGTGCCAGCAGCTTGGGGGGGGGTCGTCAGCCCCAGCATTTT. This chain uses TRBV5-8 with TRBJ1-5, with D possibly TRBD1 on 5 matching bases. The CDR3 sequence is 14 residues long. V was pared by 0 bases and J by 6 bases, with 10 bases between. Germline CDR1 is SGHTS and CDR2 is YDEGEE.

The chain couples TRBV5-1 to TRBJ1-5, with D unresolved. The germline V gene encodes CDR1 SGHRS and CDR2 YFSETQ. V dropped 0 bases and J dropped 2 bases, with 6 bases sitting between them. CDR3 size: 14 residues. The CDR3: CASSLGVGNQPQHF. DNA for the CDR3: TGCGCCAGCAGCTTGGGAGTTGGCAATCAGCCCCAGCATTTT.

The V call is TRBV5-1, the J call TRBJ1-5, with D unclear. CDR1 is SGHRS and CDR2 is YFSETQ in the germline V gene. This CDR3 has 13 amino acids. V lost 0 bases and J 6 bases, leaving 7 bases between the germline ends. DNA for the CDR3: TGCGCCAGCAGCTTGGCGGGGAGTCAGCCCCAGCATTTT. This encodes CASSLAGSQPQHF.

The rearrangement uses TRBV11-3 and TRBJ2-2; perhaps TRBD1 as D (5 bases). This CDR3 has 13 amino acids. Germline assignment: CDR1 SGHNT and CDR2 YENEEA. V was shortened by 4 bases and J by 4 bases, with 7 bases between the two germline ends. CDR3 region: CASSWGSTGELFF. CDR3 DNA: TGTGCCAGCAGCTGGGGCAGCACCGGGGAGCTGTTTTTT.

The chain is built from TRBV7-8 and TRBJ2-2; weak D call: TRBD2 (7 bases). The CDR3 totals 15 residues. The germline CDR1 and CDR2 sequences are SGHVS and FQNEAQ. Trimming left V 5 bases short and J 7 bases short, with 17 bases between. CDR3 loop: CASSTRGALNGELFF. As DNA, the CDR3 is TGTGCCAGCAGCACTCGGGGGGCCTTAAACGGGGAGCTGTTTTTT.